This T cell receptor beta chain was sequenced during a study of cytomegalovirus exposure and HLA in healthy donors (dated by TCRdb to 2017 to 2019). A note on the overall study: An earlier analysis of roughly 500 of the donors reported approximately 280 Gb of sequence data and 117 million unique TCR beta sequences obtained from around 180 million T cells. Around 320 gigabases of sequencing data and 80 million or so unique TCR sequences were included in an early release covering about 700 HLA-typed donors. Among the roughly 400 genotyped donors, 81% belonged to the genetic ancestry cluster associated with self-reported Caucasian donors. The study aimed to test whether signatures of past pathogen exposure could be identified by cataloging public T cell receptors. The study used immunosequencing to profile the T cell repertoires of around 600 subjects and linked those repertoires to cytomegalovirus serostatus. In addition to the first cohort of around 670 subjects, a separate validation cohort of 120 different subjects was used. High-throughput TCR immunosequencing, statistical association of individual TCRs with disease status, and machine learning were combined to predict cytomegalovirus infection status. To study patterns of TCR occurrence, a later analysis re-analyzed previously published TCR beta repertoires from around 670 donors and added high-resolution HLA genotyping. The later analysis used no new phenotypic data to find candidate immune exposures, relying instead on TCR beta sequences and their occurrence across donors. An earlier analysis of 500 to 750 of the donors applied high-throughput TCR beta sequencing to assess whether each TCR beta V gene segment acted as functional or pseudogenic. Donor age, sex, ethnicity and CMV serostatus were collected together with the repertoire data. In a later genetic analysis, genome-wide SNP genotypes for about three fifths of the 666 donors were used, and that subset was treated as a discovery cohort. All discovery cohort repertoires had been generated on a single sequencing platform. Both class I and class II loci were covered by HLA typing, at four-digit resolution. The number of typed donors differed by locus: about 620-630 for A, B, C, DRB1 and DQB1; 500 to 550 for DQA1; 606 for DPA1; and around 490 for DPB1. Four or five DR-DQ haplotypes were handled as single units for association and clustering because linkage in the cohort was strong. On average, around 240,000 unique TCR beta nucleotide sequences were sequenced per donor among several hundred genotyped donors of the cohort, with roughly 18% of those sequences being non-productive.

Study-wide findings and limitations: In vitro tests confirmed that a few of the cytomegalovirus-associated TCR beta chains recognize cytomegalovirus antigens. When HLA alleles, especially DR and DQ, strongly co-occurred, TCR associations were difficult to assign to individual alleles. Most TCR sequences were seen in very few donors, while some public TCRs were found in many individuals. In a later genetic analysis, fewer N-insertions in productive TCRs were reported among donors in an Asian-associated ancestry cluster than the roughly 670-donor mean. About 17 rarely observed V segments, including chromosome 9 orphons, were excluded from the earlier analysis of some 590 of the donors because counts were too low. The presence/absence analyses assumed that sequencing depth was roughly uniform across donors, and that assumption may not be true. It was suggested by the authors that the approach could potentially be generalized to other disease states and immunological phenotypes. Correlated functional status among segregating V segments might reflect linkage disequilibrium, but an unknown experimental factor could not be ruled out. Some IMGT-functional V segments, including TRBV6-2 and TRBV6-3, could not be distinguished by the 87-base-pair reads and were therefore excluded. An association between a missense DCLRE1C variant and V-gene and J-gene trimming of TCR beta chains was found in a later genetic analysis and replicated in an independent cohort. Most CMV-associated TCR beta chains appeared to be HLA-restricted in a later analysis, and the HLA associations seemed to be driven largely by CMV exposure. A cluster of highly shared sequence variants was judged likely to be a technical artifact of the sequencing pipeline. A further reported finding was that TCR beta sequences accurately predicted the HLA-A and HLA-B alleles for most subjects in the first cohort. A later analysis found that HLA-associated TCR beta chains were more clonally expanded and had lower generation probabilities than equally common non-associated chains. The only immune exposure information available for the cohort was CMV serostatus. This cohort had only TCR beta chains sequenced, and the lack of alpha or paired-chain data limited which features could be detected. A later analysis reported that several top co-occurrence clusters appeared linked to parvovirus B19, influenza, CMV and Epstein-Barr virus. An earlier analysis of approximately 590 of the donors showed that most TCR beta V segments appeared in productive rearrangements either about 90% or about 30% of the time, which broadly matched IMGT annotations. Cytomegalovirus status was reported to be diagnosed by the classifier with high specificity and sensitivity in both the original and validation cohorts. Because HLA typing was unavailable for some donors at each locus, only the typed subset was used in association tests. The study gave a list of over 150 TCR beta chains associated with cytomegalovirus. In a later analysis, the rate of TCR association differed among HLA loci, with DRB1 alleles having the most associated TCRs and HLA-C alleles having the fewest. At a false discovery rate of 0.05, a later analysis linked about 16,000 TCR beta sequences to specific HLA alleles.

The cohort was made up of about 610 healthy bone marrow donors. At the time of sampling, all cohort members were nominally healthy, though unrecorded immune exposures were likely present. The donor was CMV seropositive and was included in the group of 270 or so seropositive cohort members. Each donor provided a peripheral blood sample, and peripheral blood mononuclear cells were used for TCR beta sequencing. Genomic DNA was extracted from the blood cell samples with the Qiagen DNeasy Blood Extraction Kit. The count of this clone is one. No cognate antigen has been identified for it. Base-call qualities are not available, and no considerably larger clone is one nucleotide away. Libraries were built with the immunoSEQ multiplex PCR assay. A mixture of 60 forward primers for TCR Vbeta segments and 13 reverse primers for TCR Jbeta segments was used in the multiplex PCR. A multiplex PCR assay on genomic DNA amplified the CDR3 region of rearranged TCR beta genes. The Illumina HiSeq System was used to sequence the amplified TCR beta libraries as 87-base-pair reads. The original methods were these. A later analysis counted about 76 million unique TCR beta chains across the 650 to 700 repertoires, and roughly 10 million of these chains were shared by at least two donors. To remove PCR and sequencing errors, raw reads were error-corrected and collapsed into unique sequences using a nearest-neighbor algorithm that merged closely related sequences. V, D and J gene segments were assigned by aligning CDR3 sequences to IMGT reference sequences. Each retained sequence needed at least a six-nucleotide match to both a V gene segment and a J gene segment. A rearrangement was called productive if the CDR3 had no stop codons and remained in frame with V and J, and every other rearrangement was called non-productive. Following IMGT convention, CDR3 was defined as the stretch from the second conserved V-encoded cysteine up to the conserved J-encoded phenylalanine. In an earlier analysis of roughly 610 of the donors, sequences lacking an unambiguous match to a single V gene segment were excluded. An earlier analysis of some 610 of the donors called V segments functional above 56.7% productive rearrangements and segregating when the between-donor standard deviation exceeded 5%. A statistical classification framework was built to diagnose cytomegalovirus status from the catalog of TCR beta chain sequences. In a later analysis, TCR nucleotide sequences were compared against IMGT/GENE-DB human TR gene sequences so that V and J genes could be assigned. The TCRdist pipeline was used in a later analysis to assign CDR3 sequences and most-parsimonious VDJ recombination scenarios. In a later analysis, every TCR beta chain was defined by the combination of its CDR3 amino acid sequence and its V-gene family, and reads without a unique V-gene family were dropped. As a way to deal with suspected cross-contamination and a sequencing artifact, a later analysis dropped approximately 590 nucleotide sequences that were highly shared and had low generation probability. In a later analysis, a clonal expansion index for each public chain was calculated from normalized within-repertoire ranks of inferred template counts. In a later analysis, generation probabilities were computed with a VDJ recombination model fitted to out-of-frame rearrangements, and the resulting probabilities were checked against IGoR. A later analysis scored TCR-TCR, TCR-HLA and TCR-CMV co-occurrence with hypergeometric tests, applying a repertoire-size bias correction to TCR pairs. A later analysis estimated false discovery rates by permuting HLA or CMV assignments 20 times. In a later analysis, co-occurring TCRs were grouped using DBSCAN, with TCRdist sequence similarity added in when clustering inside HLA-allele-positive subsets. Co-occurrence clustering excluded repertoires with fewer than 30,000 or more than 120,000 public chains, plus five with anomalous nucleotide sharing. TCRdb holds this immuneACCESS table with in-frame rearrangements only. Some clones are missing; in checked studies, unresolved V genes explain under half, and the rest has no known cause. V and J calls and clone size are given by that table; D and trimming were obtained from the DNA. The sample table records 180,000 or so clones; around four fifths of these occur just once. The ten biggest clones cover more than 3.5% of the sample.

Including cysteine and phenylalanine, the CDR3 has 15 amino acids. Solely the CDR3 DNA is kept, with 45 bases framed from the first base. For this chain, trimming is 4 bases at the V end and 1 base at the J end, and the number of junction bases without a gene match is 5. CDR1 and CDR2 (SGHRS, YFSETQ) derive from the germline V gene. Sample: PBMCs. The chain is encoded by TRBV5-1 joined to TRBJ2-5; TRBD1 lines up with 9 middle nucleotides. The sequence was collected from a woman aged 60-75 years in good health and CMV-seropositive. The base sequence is TGCGCCAGCAGCGGCACAGGGGGCCCCCAAGAGACCCAGTACTTC. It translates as CASSGTGGPQETQYF.